This entry describes one T cell receptor beta chain. Antigen unknown. Losses at the gene ends were 6 bases for V and 1 base for J; bases not matched to a gene: 10. The CDR3 has 15 amino acids. The V gene's germline CDR1 is SGHRS and CDR2 YFSETQ. The sample belongs to a study of T cells after yellow fever vaccination. Study-level background: In the case of low-cell-number fractions, SMART-Seq v4 Ultra Low Input was used for preparation. Overall study findings and caveats: Post-booster samples contained most primary-vaccination clones (roughly 96% CD4, approximately 88% CD8). There was a possibility that FACS-sorted repertoires contained abundant clonotypes contaminating from the bulk population.

TCRdb re-called the 5' RACE reads through MiXCR, storing one row per CDR3 protein. Of some 600,000 distinct CDR3 sequences in the sample, around an eighth were seen once. The chain employs TRBV5-1 and TRBJ2-7; 7 bases fit TRBD1. The TCR originated in a man aged 25-45 years who received the YFV17D yellow fever vaccine. The material sequenced was PBMCs, taken on the day of the yellow fever booster vaccination. CDR3 sequence (DNA): TGCGCCAGCAAAAACAGGGGCGGCGAGTCCTACGAGCAGTACTTC. Protein sequence: CASKNRGGESYEQYF.